A selection of T cell receptor beta chains follows, all from one sample in a study of cytomegalovirus exposure and HLA in healthy donors. Method: immunoSEQ multiplex PCR; TCRdb's copy keeps in-frame clones and lacks some. Found here are about 140,000 clones, roughly 80% of them singletons; the top ten hold roughly 1.8%. Sequencing was done on a sample of PBMCs. Receptor source: a woman aged 40-49 years in good health and CMV-seronegative. CDR3s include the opening cysteine and the closing phenylalanine or tryptophan. Each record gives: V gene, J gene, CDR3 protein.

TRBV6-4,TRBJ2-1,CASSPGQGSYNEQFF
TRBV28,TRBJ1-2,CASSFLRYGYTF
TRBV12-5,TRBJ2-3,CASGSTGLAGEKGPDTQYF
TRBV5-4,TRBJ2-7,CASSNGWDRAHEQYF
TRBV1,TRBJ1-2,CTSSPRQGGSNYGYTF
TRBV7-6,TRBJ1-6,CASSLGLDSPLHF
TRBV4-1,TRBJ1-2,CASSPDRAGGYTF
TRBV27,TRBJ1-5,CASSLRGINQPQHF
TRBV6-5,TRBJ2-3,CASVGSGDTQYF
TRBV28,TRBJ1-2,CASSLGHGAGYGYTF
TRBV6-5,TRBJ1-6,CASSSGQGTYNSPLHF
TRBV6-5,TRBJ1-6,CASSYSGQYNSPLHF
TRBV5-1,TRBJ2-5,CASSPTSGGQTQYF
TRBV5-1,TRBJ2-3,CASSLEQTADTQYF
TRBV10-2,TRBJ2-2,CASSVPTGRGELFF
TRBV28,TRBJ2-7,CASSLNPGGYEQYF
TRBV30,TRBJ1-5,CAWSLYTYSNQPQHF
TRBV10-1,TRBJ2-3,CASSPGQGYTDTQYF
TRBV6-4,TRBJ1-2,CASSEGRAGSYGYTF
TRBV30,TRBJ2-7,CAWSVKSRGPEQYF
TRBV7-9,TRBJ1-2,CASSLAQGARYGYTF
TRBV18,TRBJ2-7,CASSRDSLSYEQYF
TRBV5-1,TRBJ2-2,CASSLHSVGGMNTGELFF
TRBV7-9,TRBJ2-7,CASSPTGLSGSYEQYF
TRBV9,TRBJ2-1,CASSVGIYSGTSGTLVYNEQFF
TRBV27,TRBJ2-3,CASSSVKGWRTDTQYF
TRBV14,TRBJ1-1,CASSQVPGSRAFF
TRBV15,TRBJ1-6,CATSRAPTSDSPLHF
TRBV30,TRBJ2-3,CAWSLGIQADTQYF
TRBV13,TRBJ1-5,CASSLTGTTSGPQHF
TRBV6-5,TRBJ2-1,CASTRGTSGYNEQFF
TRBV18,TRBJ2-1,CASSPTTSGRNEQFF
TRBV29-1,TRBJ1-1,CSVGIGGEITEAFF
TRBV10-2,TRBJ1-1,CASGAARNTEAFF
TRBV2,TRBJ1-2,CASSRGQSDGYTF
TRBV28,TRBJ1-5,CASSVGQVRSQPQHF
TRBV7-9,TRBJ1-5,CASSATGEDNQPQHF
TRBV28,TRBJ1-6,CASSSGEPSPLHF
TRBV21-1,TRBJ2-2,CAPQRTGRKTGELFF
TRBV6-1,TRBJ1-5,CASTPDRGGNQPQHF
TRBV19,TRBJ1-5,CASSIGPGGHQPQHF
TRBV29-1,TRBJ2-7,CSVEDRGYEQYF
TRBV28,TRBJ2-1,CALKQGGSSYNEQFF
TRBV7-9,TRBJ1-3,CSSSSPGVSGNTIYF
TRBV7-9,TRBJ2-1,CASSRYSGGRIMNEQFF
TRBV4-2,TRBJ1-1,CASSQATVLNTEAFF
TRBV19,TRBJ1-1,CASSINSGGVEAFF
TRBV30,TRBJ1-2,CAWSVRTGSGYTF
TRBV6-5,TRBJ1-2,CASSWITGFGGYTF
TRBV5-1,TRBJ1-1,CASSLASLNTEAFF
TRBV5-4,TRBJ2-7,CASSSDRLQSSYEQYF